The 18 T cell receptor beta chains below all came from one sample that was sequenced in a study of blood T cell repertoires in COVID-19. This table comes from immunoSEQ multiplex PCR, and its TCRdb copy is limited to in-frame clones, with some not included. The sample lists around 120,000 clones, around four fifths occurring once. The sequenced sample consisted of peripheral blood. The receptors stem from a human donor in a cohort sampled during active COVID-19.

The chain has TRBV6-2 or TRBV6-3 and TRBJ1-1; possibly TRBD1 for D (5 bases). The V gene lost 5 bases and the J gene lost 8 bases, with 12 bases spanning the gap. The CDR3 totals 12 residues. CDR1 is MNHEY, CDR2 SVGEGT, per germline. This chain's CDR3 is CASSTPRTEAFF. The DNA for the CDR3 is TGTGCCAGCAGTACCCCCCGGACAGAAGCTTTCTTT.

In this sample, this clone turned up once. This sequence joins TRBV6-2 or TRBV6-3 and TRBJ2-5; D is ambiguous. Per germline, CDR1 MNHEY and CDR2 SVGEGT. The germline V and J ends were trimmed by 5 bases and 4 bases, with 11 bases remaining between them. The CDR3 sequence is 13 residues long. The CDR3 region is CASSRVPRETQYF. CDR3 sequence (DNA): TGTGCCAGCAGTCGAGTGCCAAGAGAGACCCAGTACTTC.

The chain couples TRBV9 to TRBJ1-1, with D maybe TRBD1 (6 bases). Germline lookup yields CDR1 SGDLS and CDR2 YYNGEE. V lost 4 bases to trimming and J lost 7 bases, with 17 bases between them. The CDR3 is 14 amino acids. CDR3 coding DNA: TGTGCCAGCAGCAGACGCGGGGGCTGGAGTGAAGCTTTCTTT. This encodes CASSRRGGWSEAFF.

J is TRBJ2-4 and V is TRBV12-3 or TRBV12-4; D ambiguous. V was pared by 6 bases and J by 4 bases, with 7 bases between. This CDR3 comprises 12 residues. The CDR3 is CASSPQKNIQYF. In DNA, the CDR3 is TGTGCCAGCAGCCCCCAAAAAAACATTCAGTACTTC.

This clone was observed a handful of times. CDR3 loop: CASKERGAGGEQFF. CDR3 nucleotide sequence: TGTGCCAGCAAAGAGCGGGGGGCCGGCGGTGAGCAGTTCTTC. The rearrangement links TRBV2 to TRBJ2-1, with 9 positions matching TRBD2. Losses at the gene ends were 7 bases for V and 9 bases for J; bases not matched to a gene: 10. The germline V gene encodes CDR1 SNHLY and CDR2 FYNNEI. The CDR3 runs to 14 residues.

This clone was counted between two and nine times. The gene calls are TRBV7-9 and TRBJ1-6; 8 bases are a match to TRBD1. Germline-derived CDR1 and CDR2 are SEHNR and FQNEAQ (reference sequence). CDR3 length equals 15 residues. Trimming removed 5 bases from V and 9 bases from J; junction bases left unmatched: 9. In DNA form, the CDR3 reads TGTGCCAGCAGCCTGATGGACAGGGTCGGTTCACCCCTCCACTTT. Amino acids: CASSLMDRVGSPLHF.

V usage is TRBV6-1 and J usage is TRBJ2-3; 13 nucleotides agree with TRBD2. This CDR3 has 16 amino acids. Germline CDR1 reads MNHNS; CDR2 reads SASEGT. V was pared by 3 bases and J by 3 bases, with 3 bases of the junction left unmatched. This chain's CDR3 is CASSDGTSGITDTQYF. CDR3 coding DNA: TGTGCCAGCAGTGACGGGACTAGCGGGATAACAGATACGCAGTATTTT.

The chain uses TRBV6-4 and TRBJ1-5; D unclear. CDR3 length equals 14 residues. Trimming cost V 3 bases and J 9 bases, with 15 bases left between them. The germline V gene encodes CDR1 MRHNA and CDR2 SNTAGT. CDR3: CASSEVTGGSPQHF. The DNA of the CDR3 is TGTGCCAGCAGTGAAGTGACCGGAGGGTCGCCCCAGCATTTT.

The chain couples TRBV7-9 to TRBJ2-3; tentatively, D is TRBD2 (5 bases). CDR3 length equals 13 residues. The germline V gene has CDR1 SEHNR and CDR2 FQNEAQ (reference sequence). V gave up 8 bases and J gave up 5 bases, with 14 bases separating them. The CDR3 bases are TGTGCCAGCGGCGACTATTCCTTAGATACGCAGTATTTT. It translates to CASGDYSLDTQYF.

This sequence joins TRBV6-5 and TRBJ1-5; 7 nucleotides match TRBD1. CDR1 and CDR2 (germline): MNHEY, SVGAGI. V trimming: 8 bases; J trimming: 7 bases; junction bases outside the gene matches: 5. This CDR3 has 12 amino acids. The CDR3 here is CASEGGGQPQHF. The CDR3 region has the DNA TGTGCCAGCGAAGGGGGCGGACAGCCCCAGCATTTT.

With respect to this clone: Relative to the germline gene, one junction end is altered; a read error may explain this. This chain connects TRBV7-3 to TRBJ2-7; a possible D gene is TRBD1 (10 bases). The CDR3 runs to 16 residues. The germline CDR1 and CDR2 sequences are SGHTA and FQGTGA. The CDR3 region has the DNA TGTGCCAGCAGCTTCAACGACAGGGGGCTTAGCGGGAGAGGGTCCTTC. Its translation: CASSFNDRGLSGRGSF.

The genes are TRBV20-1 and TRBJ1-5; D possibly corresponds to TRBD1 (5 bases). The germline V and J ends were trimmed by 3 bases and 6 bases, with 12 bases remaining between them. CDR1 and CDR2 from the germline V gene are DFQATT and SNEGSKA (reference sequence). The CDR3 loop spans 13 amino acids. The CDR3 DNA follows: TGCAGTGCTAGTCGGGGGGTAGGTCAGCCCCAGCATTTT. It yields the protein CSASRGVGQPQHF.

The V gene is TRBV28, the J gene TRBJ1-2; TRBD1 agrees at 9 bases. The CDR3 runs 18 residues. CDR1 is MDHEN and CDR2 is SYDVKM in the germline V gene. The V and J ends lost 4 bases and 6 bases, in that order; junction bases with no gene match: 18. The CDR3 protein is CASSWLPTGGPLGHGYTF. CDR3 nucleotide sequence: TGTGCCAGCAGTTGGCTTCCGACAGGGGGACCCTTAGGACATGGCTACACCTTC.

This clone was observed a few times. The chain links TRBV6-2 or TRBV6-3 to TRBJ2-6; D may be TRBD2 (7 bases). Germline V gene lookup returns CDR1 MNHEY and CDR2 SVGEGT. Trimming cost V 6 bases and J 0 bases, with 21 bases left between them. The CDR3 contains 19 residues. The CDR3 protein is CASSSKGGAGGSGANVLTF. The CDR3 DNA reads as TGTGCCAGCAGCTCCAAGGGGGGGGCAGGAGGCTCTGGGGCCAACGTCCTGACTTTC.

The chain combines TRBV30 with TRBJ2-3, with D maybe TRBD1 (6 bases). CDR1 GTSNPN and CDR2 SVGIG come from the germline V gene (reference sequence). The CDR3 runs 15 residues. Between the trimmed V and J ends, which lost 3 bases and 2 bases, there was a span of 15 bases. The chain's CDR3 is CAWRVRGTSTDTQYF. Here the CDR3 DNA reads TGTGCCTGGAGGGTCAGGGGCACCTCCACAGATACGCAGTATTTT.

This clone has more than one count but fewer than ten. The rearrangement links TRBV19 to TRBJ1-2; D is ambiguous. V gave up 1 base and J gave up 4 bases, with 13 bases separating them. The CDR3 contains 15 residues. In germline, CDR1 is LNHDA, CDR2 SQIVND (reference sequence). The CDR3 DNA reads TGTGCCAGTAGTATAGGGCCCGGCGGGGTCTATGGCTACACCTTC. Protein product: CASSIGPGGVYGYTF.

The CDR3 nucleotides are TGTGCCAGCAGTGACCGCTGGACAAGGTCCTACGAGCAGTACTTC. Residues: CASSDRWTRSYEQYF. The V and J genes are TRBV6-1 and TRBJ2-7; D perhaps matches TRBD1 (5 bases). V lost 3 bases and J 1 base, leaving 13 bases between the germline ends. The CDR3 has 15 amino acids. CDR1 and CDR2 from the germline V gene are MNHNS and SASEGT.

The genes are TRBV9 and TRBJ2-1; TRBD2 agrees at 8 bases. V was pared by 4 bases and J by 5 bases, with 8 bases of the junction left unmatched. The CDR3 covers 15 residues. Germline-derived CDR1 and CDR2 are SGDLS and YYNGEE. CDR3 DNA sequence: TGTGCCAGCAGCAAAATAGCGGGACACAACAATGAGCAGTTCTTC. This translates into CASSKIAGHNNEQFF.